Listed here are 30 T cell receptor beta chains from one sample, sequenced in a study of vaccination and CD4 T cells after COVID-19. The assay that was used to sequence DNA from cultured CD4+ T cells was the Oncomine TCR Beta short-read assay. Each CDR3 protein gets one entry after TCRdb re-called the PCR reads with MiXCR. The table has 3,800 or so distinct CDR3 sequences, approximately 18% seen once. No antigens are known for them. The sample's treatment: roughly nine-day PBMC culture with coronavirus spike peptide pools or control peptides (ViraFEST assay). Source material: CD4+ T cells from blood, cultured in vitro. The receptors shown here come from a human donor who had recovered from COVID-19.

The chain links TRBV3-1 to TRBJ2-7, with TRBD2 identical over 7 bases. Germline V gene sequence: CDR1 LGHDT, CDR2 YNNKEL (reference sequence). The trim removed 6 bases at V and 2 bases at J, leaving 19 bases unmatched. The CDR3 runs 18 residues. CDR3 in amino acids: CASSGEAGLLSGTYEQYF. The CDR3 DNA is TGTGCCAGCAGTGGGGAAGCGGGGCTCCTATCAGGGACCTACGAGCAGTACTTC.

Concerning this clonotype itself: With a much larger clone just one base away, this may be a read error. The gene calls are TRBV7-9 and TRBJ2-1, with 7 positions matching TRBD1. Trimming took 5 bases from V and 4 from J; bases not matched to a gene: 8. Germline V gene sequence: CDR1 SEHNR, CDR2 FQNEAQ (reference sequence). The CDR3 contains 15 residues. CDR3 residues: CASSKDREQYNEQFF. CDR3 coding DNA: TGTGCCAGCAGCAAAGACAGGGAGCAGTACAATGAGCAGTTCTTC.

The chain recombines TRBV30 with TRBJ2-3; 9 bases align to TRBD2. The germline V gene encodes CDR1 GTSNPN and CDR2 SVGIG (reference sequence). This CDR3 region has 16 residues. The trim removed 2 bases at V and 4 bases at J, leaving 10 bases unmatched. DNA of the CDR3: TGTGCCTGGAGTTTGGGACTAGCAGGAGGTCCAGATACGCAGTATTTT. This gives the protein CAWSLGLAGGPDTQYF. Using reference TRBV30 and TRBJ2-3 for the parts outside the CDR3, the full variable domain is SQTIHQWPATLVQPVGSPLSLECTVEGTSNPNLYWYRQAAGRGLQLLFYSVGIGQISSEVPQNLSASRPQDRQFILSSKKLLLSDSGFYLCAWSLGLAGGPDTQYFGPGTRLTVL.

This clonotype has more than one count but fewer than ten. J is TRBJ2-7 and V is TRBV7-2; a weak D match, TRBD2 (6 bases). There are 14 residues in the CDR3. V lost 5 bases, J lost 3 bases, and 14 bases lay in between. Looked up from germline, CDR1 is SGHTA and CDR2 is FQGNSA. CDR3 amino acids: CASSARLVSYEQYF. CDR3 bases: TGTGCCAGCAGCGCTCGACTAGTTAGCTACGAGCAGTACTTC.

This clonotype is judged large. The chain has TRBV20-1 and TRBJ1-2; TRBD1 matches at 7 bases. V gave up 6 bases and J gave up 4 bases; unmatched junction bases: 2. The germline gives CDR1 DFQATT, CDR2 SNEGSKA (reference sequence). The CDR3 is 11 residues long. The CDR3 DNA is TGCAGTGCCGGGACAGCCTATGGCTACACCTTC. It codes for CSAGTAYGYTF.

CDR3 in DNA: TGTGCCAGCAGTGAAGGAGGTAGGACGGGCTACGAGCAGTACTTC. Translation gives CASSEGGRTGYEQYF. V usage is TRBV6-1 and J usage is TRBJ2-7; no reliable D call. The germline V gene has CDR1 MNHNS and CDR2 SASEGT. There are 15 residues in the CDR3. Trimming pared 1 base from V and 3 bases from J, leaving 13 bases between.

This clonotype was seen just once. This chain uses TRBV4-1 with TRBJ1-6; D perhaps matches TRBD1 (6 bases). The CDR3 runs to 14 residues. CDR1 is MGHRA, CDR2 YSYEKL, per germline. V was cut by 6 bases and J by 9 bases, with 15 bases left in between. The DNA for the CDR3 is TGCGCCAGCAGGAAGGACAGAGATGGTTCACCCCTCCACTTT. It encodes CASRKDRDGSPLHF.

This clonotype came up a few times. This chain connects TRBV6-1 to TRBJ2-1; TRBD2 agrees at 13 bases. The CDR3 covers 17 residues. Germline values: CDR1 MNHNS, CDR2 SASEGT. Trimming took 8 bases from V and 3 from J; bases not matched to a gene: 10. The CDR3 here is CASGGGLAGANYNEQFF. The CDR3 coding sequence is TGTGCCAGCGGAGGTGGACTAGCGGGGGCTAACTACAATGAGCAGTTCTTC.

This clonotype was found a few times. V gene TRBV12-5 combines with J gene TRBJ1-1; D not resolved. V lost 0 bases and J 3 bases, leaving 5 bases between the germline ends. The CDR3 is 13 amino acids. Germline V lookup: CDR1 LGHNT, CDR2 FRNRAP. This CDR3 is CASGLVGYTEAFF. The CDR3 region has the DNA TGTGCTAGTGGTTTGGTGGGATACACTGAAGCTTTCTTT.

A few counts support this clonotype. The chain carries TRBV7-6 and TRBJ1-5, with D perhaps TRBD1 (5 bases). The V gene's germline CDR1 is SGHVS and CDR2 FNYEAQ. V dropped 8 bases and J dropped 3 bases, with 11 bases sitting between them. The CDR3 loop spans 13 amino acids. The CDR3 DNA reads as TGTGCCAGCCAGGGAGGGTCCAATCAGCCCCAGCATTTT. The encoded protein is CASQGGSNQPQHF.

By sample fraction, this clonotype is medium-sized. This sequence joins TRBV20-1 and TRBJ1-5; D remains ambiguous. The CDR3 has 13 amino acids. Germline CDR1 is DFQATT and CDR2 is SNEGSKA (reference sequence). V lost 0 bases to trimming and J lost 10 bases, with 13 bases between them. CDR3 protein: CSARDMASGPQHF. As DNA, the CDR3 is TGCAGTGCTAGAGATATGGCTTCCGGACCCCAGCATTTT.

The chain recombines TRBV2 with TRBJ2-7; 8 nucleotides agree with TRBD1. Losses at the gene ends were 8 bases for V and 5 bases for J; bases not matched to a gene: 8. This CDR3 region has 13 residues. CDR1 is SNHLY, CDR2 FYNNEI, per germline. The chain's CDR3 is CASWLQGAHEQYF. The CDR3 DNA reads TGTGCCAGCTGGTTGCAGGGGGCCCACGAGCAGTACTTC.

This clonotype was found a few times. J is TRBJ1-1 and V is TRBV7-9; 8 nucleotides agree with TRBD1. The CDR3 is made up of 16 amino acids. Germline V lookup: CDR1 SEHNR, CDR2 FQNEAQ (reference sequence). Trimming cost V 3 bases and J 6 bases; bases outside gene matches: 12. This CDR3 is CASSFGSGGVSSEAFF. DNA for the CDR3: TGTGCCAGCAGCTTCGGTTCAGGGGGCGTATCCTCTGAAGCTTTCTTT.

Sample share makes this clonotype medium-sized. The chain employs TRBV12-3 or TRBV12-4 and TRBJ1-5; D is undetermined. CDR3 length equals 15 residues. With 2 bases removed from V and 2 bases from J, the gap between germline ends came to 10 bases. CDR3 residues: CASSLTEWGNQPQHF. In DNA form, the CDR3 reads TGTGCCAGCAGTTTAACCGAATGGGGCAATCAGCCCCAGCATTTT.

The CDR3 nucleotides read TGCAGTGCTAGAGTAAGTAGGGACAGGGGGCCTACTAACTATGGCTACACCTTC. This encodes CSARVSRDRGPTNYGYTF. V gene TRBV20-1 combines with J gene TRBJ1-2; TRBD1 agrees at 12 bases. The CDR3 runs to 18 residues. Trimming cost V 1 base and J 0 bases; bases outside gene matches: 9. CDR1 and CDR2 from the germline V gene are DFQATT and SNEGSKA (reference sequence).

This chain uses TRBV30 with TRBJ2-7, with D tentatively TRBD2 (7 bases). The CDR3 loop spans 13 amino acids. Trimming removed 3 bases at V and 3 bases at J, with 12 bases between. Looked up from germline, CDR1 is GTSNPN and CDR2 is SVGIG (reference sequence). CDR3 residues: CAWSRGASYEQYF. The DNA of the CDR3 is TGTGCCTGGAGCCGGGGGGCAAGCTACGAGCAGTACTTC.

The sample holds a few counts of this clonotype. The chain links TRBV27 to TRBJ1-4; D not resolved. Germline lookup yields CDR1 MNHEY and CDR2 SMNVEV (reference sequence). V was trimmed by 3 bases and J by 3 bases, leaving 2 bases between them. This CDR3 has 12 residues. The CDR3 DNA reads TGTGCCAGCAGTTTCCCTAATGAAAAACTGTTTTTT. It yields the protein CASSFPNEKLFF.

This clonotype was detected a few times. The chain combines TRBV5-6 with TRBJ1-2; tentative D call: TRBD1 (5 bases). The CDR3 is made up of 13 amino acids. Germline V gene lookup returns CDR1 SGHDT and CDR2 YYEEEE. Between the trimmed V and J ends, which lost 4 bases and 6 bases, there was a span of 13 bases. The CDR3 DNA follows: TGTGCCAGCAGCGTGCAGGGAATGGATGGCTACACCTTC. Its translation is CASSVQGMDGYTF.

This clonotype occurred a few times. The chain employs TRBV5-1 and TRBJ2-5; TRBD2 matches 12 bases. The V and J ends lost 4 bases and 1 base, in that order; junction bases with no gene match: 8. The CDR3 is 17 residues long. Per germline, CDR1 SGHRS and CDR2 YFSETQ. This chain's CDR3 is CASSIGLAGPLQETQYF. The CDR3 nucleotides read TGCGCCAGCAGCATTGGACTAGCGGGGCCCCTCCAAGAGACCCAGTACTTC.

The CDR3 region is CASSYSRGNGYTF. In DNA form, the CDR3 reads TGTGCCAGCAGTTACTCGAGAGGGAATGGCTACACCTTC. V usage is TRBV6-5 and J usage is TRBJ1-2; D remains unclear. Trimming removed 0 bases from V and 6 bases from J, with 8 bases in between. Germline V lookup: CDR1 MNHEY, CDR2 SVGAGI. The CDR3 sequence is 13 residues long.

In its sample, this clonotype ranks as medium-sized. The chain joins TRBV6-4 to TRBJ1-4; TRBD1 might be the D (5 bases). Trimming cost V 5 bases and J 8 bases, with 21 bases left between them. Germline loops: CDR1 MRHNA, CDR2 SNTAGT. CDR3 length: 16 residues. This chain's CDR3 is CASSPTAGLPMEKLFF. The CDR3 coding sequence is TGTGCCAGCAGTCCAACCGCGGGACTCCCGATGGAAAAACTGTTTTTT.

The rearrangement uses TRBV19 and TRBJ1-1; no clear D. Trimming cost V 8 bases and J 0 bases, with 16 bases left between them. CDR3 size: 15 residues. CDR1 and CDR2 (germline): LNHDA, SQIVND (reference sequence). CDR3 residues: CASLPGSPMNTEAFF. As DNA, the CDR3 is TGTGCCAGTCTACCGGGGAGTCCTATGAACACTGAAGCTTTCTTT.

In this sample, this clonotype turned up a few times. The rearrangement links TRBV6-1 to TRBJ2-3, with a weak D call TRBD2 (6 bases). The CDR3 consists of 15 residues. Germline V CDR1 and CDR2: MNHNS, SASEGT. The V end lost 7 bases, the J end lost 3 bases, and 17 bases lay between the germline ends. DNA of the CDR3: TGTGCCAGCACCAGTCCTAGCGACGGGACAGATACGCAGTATTTT. Amino acid sequence: CASTSPSDGTDTQYF.

In its sample, this clonotype ranks as medium-sized. This chain links TRBV5-1 with TRBJ2-5; possible D gene TRBD2, 5 bases. Germline-derived CDR1 and CDR2 are SGHRS and YFSETQ. V was trimmed by 2 bases and J by 3 bases, leaving 14 bases between them. The CDR3 runs to 15 residues. The DNA of the CDR3 is TGCGCCAGCAGCTTTCAGAGCGGATTAGAAGAGACCCAGTACTTC. It specifies CASSFQSGLEETQYF.

By frequency in the sample, this clonotype is large (0.1 to 1%). The chain carries TRBV21-1 and TRBJ2-5; the listed D gene, TRBD2, was not tested against the DNA. TRBV21-1 is a pseudogene segment. The CDR3 is 18 amino acids. CDR3 sequence: CASSKVPSGGIKQETQYF. In DNA, the CDR3 is TGTGCCAGCAGCAAAGTGCCTAGCGGCGGAATAAAGCAAGAGACCCAGTACTTC.

The V call is TRBV29-1, the J call TRBJ2-1; 8 positions match TRBD2. V lost 7 bases to trimming and J lost 2 bases; unmatched junction nucleotides: 4. Looked up from germline, CDR1 is SQVTM and CDR2 is ANQGSEA. The length of the CDR3 is 13 residues. The CDR3 DNA reads TGCAGCGAGGCGGGGGGCCCCTACAATGAGCAGTTCTTC. Residues: CSEAGGPYNEQFF.

The sample holds a few counts of this clonotype. The gene calls are TRBV14 and TRBJ2-7; D gene ambiguous. The germline CDR1 and CDR2 sequences are SGHDN and FVKESK. The CDR3 totals 13 residues. The germline V and J ends were trimmed by 4 bases and 6 bases, with 13 bases remaining between them. CDR3 amino acids: CASSPRTWGEQYF. CDR3 DNA sequence: TGTGCCAGCAGCCCCCGGACCTGGGGCGAGCAGTACTTC.

This clonotype was picked up a small number of times. The V gene is TRBV5-1, the J gene TRBJ1-2; 7 positions match TRBD1. The CDR3 totals 16 residues. CDR1 and CDR2 from the germline V gene are SGHRS and YFSETQ. The V and J ends lost 4 bases and 0 bases, in that order; junction bases with no gene match: 9. CDR3 bases: TGCGCCAGCAGCCGGGGGACAGCCCGAGCTAACTATGGCTACACCTTC. It encodes CASSRGTARANYGYTF.

There are a few counts of this clonotype. The rearrangement links TRBV7-9 to TRBJ2-2; the match to TRBD1 covers 7 bases. CDR1 is SEHNR and CDR2 is FQNEAQ in the germline V gene (reference sequence). V dropped 7 bases and J dropped 1; count of bases not matched to a gene: 9. The CDR3 runs to 16 residues. The CDR3 DNA is TGTGCCAGCAACCTCCTAGGGACAGTGAACACCGGGGAGCTGTTTTTT. It specifies CASNLLGTVNTGELFF.

The V gene is TRBV30, the J gene TRBJ1-5, with a tentative D call TRBD1 (5 bases). Between the trimmed V and J ends, which lost 2 bases and 3 bases, there was a span of 14 bases. The germline CDR1 and CDR2 sequences are GTSNPN and SVGIG (reference sequence). CDR3 length: 15 amino acids. The CDR3 loop is CAWSKGQGSNQPQHF. CDR3 sequence (DNA): TGTGCCTGGAGTAAGGGCCAGGGCTCCAATCAGCCCCAGCATTTT.